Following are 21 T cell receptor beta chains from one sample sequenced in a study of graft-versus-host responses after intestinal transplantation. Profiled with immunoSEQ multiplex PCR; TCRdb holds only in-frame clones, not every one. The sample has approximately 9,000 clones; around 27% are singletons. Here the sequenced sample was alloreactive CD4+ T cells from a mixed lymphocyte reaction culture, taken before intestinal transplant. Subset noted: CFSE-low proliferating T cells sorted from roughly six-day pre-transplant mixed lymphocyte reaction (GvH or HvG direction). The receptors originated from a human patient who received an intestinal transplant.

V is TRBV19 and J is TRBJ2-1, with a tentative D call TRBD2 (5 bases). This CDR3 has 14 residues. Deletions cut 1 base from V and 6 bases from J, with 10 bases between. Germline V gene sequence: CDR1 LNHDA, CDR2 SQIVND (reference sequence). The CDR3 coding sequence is TGTGCCAGTAGTATAGTAGGGAGCGGCAATGAGCAGTTCTTC. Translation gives CASSIVGSGNEQFF.

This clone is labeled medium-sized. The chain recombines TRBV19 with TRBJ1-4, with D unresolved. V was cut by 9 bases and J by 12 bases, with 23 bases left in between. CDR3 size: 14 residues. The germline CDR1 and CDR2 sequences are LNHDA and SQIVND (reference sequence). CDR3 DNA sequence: TGTGCCAGCACTCTCCTCAGCTACCCCTGGGAACTGTTTTTT. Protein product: CASTLLSYPWELFF.

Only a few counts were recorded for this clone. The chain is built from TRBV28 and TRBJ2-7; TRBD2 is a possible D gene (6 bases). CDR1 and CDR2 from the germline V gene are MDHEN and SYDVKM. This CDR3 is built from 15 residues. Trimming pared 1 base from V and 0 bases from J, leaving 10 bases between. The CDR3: CASSLSGTPSYEQYF. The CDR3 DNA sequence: TGTGCCAGCAGTTTATCTGGGACTCCCTCCTACGAGCAGTACTTC. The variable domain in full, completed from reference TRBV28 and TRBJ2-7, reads DVKVTQSSRYLVKRTGEKVFLECVQDMDHENMFWYRQDPGLGLRLIYFSYDVKMKEKGDIPEGYSVSREKKERFSLILESASTNQTSMYLCASSLSGTPSYEQYFGPGTRLTVT.

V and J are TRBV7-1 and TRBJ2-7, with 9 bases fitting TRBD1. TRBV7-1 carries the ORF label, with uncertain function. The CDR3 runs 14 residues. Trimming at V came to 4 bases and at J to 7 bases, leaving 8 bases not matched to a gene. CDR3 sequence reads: CASSLGTGSGEQYF. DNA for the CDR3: TGTGCCAGCAGCTTAGGGACAGGGTCGGGTGAGCAGTACTTC.

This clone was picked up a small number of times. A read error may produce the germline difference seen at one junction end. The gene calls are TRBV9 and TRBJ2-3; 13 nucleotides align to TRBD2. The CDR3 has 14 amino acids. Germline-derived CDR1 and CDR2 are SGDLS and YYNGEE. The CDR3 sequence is CASSHELAGGGSNF. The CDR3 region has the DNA TGTGCCAGCAGCCACGAACTAGCGGGAGGGGGCAGTAATTTT.

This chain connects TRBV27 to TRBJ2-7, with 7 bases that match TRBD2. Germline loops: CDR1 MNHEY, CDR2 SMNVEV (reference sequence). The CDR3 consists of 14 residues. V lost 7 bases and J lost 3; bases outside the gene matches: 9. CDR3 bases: TGTGCCAGCACTCCGGAAAGCGGGGTCTACGAGCAGTACTTC. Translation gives CASTPESGVYEQYF.

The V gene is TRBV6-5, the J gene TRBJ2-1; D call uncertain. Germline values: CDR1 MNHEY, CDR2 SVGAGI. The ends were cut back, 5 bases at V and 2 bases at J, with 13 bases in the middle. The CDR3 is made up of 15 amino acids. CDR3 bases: TGTGCCAGCAGTACCGTCGCGGCCACCTACAATGAGCAGTTCTTC. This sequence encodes CASSTVAATYNEQFF.

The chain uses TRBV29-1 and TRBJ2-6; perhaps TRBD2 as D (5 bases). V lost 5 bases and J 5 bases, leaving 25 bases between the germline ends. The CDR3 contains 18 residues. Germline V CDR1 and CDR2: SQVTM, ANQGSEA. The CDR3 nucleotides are TGCAGCGTTCATCAAATACTAGGCATACAAAGTCGGGCCAACGTCCTGACTTTC. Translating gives CSVHQILGIQSRANVLTF.

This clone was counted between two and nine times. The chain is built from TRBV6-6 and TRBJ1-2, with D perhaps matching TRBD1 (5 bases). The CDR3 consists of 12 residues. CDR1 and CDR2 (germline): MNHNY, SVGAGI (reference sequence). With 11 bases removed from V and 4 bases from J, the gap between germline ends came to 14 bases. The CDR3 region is CALHRDGYGYTF. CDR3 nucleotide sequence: TGTGCCCTCCACCGGGACGGCTATGGCTACACCTTC.

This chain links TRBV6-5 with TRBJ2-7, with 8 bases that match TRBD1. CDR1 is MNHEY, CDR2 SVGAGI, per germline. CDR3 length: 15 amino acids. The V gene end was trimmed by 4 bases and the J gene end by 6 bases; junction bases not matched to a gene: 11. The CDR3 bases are TGTGCCAGCAGTTTACTGGTTCAGGGGGCGGGCGAGCAGTACTTC. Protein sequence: CASSLLVQGAGEQYF.

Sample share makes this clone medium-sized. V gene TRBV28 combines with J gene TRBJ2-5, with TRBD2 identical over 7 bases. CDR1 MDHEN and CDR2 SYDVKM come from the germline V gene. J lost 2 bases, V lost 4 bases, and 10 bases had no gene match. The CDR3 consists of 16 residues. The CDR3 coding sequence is TGTGCCAGCAGTTCCCTCCGGGGGGACTTACAAGAGACCCAGTACTTC. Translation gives CASSSLRGDLQETQYF. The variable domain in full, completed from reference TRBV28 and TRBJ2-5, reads DVKVTQSSRYLVKRTGEKVFLECVQDMDHENMFWYRQDPGLGLRLIYFSYDVKMKEKGDIPEGYSVSREKKERFSLILESASTNQTSMYLCASSSLRGDLQETQYFGPGTRLLVL.

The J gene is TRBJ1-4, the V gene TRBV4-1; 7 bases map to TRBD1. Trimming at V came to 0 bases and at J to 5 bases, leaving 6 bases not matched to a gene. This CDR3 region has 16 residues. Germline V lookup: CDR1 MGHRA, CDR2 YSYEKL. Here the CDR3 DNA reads TGCGCCAGCAGCCAAGATGAGGAGGGGGCAAATGAAAAACTGTTTTTT. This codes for CASSQDEEGANEKLFF.

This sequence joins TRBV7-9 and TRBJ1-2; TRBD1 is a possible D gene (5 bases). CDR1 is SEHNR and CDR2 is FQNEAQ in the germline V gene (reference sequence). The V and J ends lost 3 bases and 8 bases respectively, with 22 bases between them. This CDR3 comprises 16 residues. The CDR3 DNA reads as TGTGCCAGCAGCTTTATAGGGGCGCGGGGTTGGGAAGGCTACACCTTC. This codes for CASSFIGARGWEGYTF.

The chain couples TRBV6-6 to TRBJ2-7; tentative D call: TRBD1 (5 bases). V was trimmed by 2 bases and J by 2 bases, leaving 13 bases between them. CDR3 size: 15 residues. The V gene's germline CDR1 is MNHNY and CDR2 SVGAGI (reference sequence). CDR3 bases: TGTGCCAGCAGTTACAGGGGCGGTTCAACCTACGAGCAGTACTTC. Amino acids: CASSYRGGSTYEQYF.

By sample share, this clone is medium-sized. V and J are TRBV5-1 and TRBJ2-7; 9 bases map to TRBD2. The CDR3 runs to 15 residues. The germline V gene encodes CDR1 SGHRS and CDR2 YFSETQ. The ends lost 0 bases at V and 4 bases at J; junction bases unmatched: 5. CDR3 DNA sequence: TGCGCCAGCAGCTTGGGTGCTAGCGGGACATACGAGCAGTACTTC. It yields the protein CASSLGASGTYEQYF.

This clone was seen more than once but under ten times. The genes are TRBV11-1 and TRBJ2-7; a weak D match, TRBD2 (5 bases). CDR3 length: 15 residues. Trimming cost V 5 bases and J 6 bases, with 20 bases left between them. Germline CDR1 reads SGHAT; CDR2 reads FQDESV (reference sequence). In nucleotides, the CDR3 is TGTGCCAGCAGCCCCGACCTTGGACTCGTTTCCGAGCAGTACTTC. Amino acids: CASSPDLGLVSEQYF.

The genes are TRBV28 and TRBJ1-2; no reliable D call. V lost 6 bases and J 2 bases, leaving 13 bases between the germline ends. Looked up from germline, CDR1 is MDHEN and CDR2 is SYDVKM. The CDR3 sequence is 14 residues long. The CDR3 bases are TGTGCCAGCAGCCTGACGTATGTAAACTATGGCTACACCTTC. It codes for CASSLTYVNYGYTF.

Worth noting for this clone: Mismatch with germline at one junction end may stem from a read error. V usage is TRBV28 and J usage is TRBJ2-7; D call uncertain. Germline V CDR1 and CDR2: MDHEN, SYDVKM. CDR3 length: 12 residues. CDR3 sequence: CASSLTSSEQYF. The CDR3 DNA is TGTGCCAGCAGTCTGACCTCCTCCGAGCAGTACTTC. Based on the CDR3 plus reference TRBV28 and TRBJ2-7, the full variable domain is DVKVTQSSRYLVKRTGEKVFLECVQDMDHENMFWYRQDPGLGLRLIYFSYDVKMKEKGDIPEGYSVSREKKERFSLILESASTNQTSMYLCASSLTSSEQYFGPGTRLTVT.

The CDR3 region is CASSSRTGGRSYEQYF. CDR3 sequence (DNA): TGTGCCAGCAGCTCAAGAACAGGGGGCAGGTCCTACGAGCAGTACTTC. This chain uses TRBV7-6 with TRBJ2-7, with 9 bases fitting TRBD1. CDR3 length: 16 amino acids. The germline V gene encodes CDR1 SGHVS and CDR2 FNYEAQ. Trimming took 4 bases from V and 1 from J; bases not matched to a gene: 8.

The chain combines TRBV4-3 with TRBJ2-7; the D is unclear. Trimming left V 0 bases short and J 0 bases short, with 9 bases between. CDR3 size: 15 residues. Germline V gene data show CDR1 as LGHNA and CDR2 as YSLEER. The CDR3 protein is CASSQDEYSSYEQYF. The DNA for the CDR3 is TGCGCCAGCAGCCAAGATGAGTACAGCTCCTACGAGCAGTACTTC.

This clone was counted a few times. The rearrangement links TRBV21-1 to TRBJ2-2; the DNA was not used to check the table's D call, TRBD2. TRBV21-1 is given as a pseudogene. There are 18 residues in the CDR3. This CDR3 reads CASSKGSPLGREVGELFF. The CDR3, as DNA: TGTGCCAGCAGCAAAGGATCCCCTTTGGGGAGGGAGGTCGGGGAGCTGTTTTTT.